Presented here are 26 T cell receptor beta chains from one specimen sequenced in a study of shared clonotypes between healthy human individuals. Some clones are missing from TCRdb's copy, which holds only in-frame ones; the method was immunoSEQ multiplex PCR. The data hold a few hundred thousand clones, with 80% to 90% observed a single time. What was sequenced was memory CD8+ T cells sorted from blood. Subset specified: CD45RO+ cells pooled with CCR7-negative TemRA cells. These receptors originate from a man aged 18 to 29 in good health.

This chain uses TRBV7-8 with TRBJ2-1, with D hard to call. Between the trimmed V and J ends, which lost 1 base and 4 bases, there was a span of 8 bases. This CDR3 region has 14 residues. Germline V CDR1 and CDR2: SGHVS, FQNEAQ. The chain's CDR3 is CASSLGLMYNEQFF. The CDR3 DNA reads as TGTGCCAGCAGCTTAGGACTTATGTACAATGAGCAGTTCTTC.

The J gene is TRBJ2-3, the V gene TRBV13, with D tentatively TRBD2 (6 bases). CDR1 is PRHDT and CDR2 is FYEKMQ in the germline V gene (reference sequence). The germline V and J ends were trimmed by 5 bases and 2 bases, with 17 bases remaining between them. This CDR3 has 16 residues. The CDR3 sequence: CASSLSGTSYTDTQYF. The CDR3 bases are TGTGCCAGCAGCCTTTCCGGGACTTCTTACACAGATACGCAGTATTTT.

The CDR3 region has the DNA TGTGCCAGCAGCTCCGGGACAGGGGGCGACGAGCAGTACTTC. This encodes CASSSGTGGDEQYF. J is TRBJ2-7 and V is TRBV5-8; the match to TRBD1 covers 12 bases. CDR3 size: 14 residues. Germline V gene data show CDR1 as SGHTS and CDR2 as YDEGEE. V gave up 3 bases and J gave up 5 bases; unmatched junction bases: 3.

This chain connects TRBV5-1 to TRBJ2-5; weak D call: TRBD2 (5 bases). The CDR3 extends over 17 amino acids. The V and J ends lost 1 base and 2 bases respectively, with 18 bases between them. Germline V gives CDR1 SGHRS, CDR2 YFSETQ. DNA for the CDR3: TGCGCCAGCAGCTTGAATCCCTCCGGGATTCGGCAAGAGACCCAGTACTTC. Translating gives CASSLNPSGIRQETQYF.

This chain links TRBV6-5 with TRBJ1-2; D is ambiguous. V lost 3 bases and J lost 8, with 13 bases in between. Germline CDR1 reads MNHEY; CDR2 reads SVGAGI. The CDR3 runs 13 residues. The CDR3 DNA reads as TGTGCCAGCAGTTATACCCATCTCCAGGGCTACACCTTC. Translated: CASSYTHLQGYTF.

This chain joins TRBV27 and TRBJ1-2; D uncertain. The germline gives CDR1 MNHEY, CDR2 SMNVEV (reference sequence). Deletions cut 2 bases from V and 10 bases from J, with 17 bases between. There are 14 residues in the CDR3. The CDR3 coding sequence is TGTGCCAGCAGTTTAAACCCCCCCATTGACACCTACACCTTC. Protein sequence: CASSLNPPIDTYTF.

V and J are TRBV6-1 and TRBJ1-6; D remains ambiguous. With 3 bases removed from V and 0 bases from J, the gap between germline ends came to 6 bases. The CDR3 contains 15 residues. Germline CDR1 MNHNS, CDR2 SASEGT. The CDR3 DNA is TGTGCCAGCAGTGAGAGGAGCTCCTATAATTCACCCCTCCACTTT. It is translated as CASSERSSYNSPLHF.

The chain is built from TRBV27 and TRBJ2-7, with 12 bases aligning to TRBD2. Looked up from germline, CDR1 is MNHEY and CDR2 is SMNVEV (reference sequence). This CDR3 spans 14 amino acids. With V trimmed by 4 bases and J by 6 bases, 4 bases remained unmatched. The CDR3 here is CASSWLAGGGEQYF. The CDR3 nucleotides are TGTGCCAGCAGTTGGCTAGCGGGAGGGGGCGAGCAGTACTTC.

This clone was recorded only once. The chain couples TRBV7-9 to TRBJ2-3, with D uncertain. Germline V gives CDR1 SEHNR, CDR2 FQNEAQ (reference sequence). CDR3 length: 15 residues. Trimming pared 1 base from V and 2 bases from J, leaving 10 bases between. Written as DNA, the CDR3 is TGTGCCAGCAGCTTAGTTCTGCCTTACACAGATACGCAGTATTTT. It codes for CASSLVLPYTDTQYF.

The chain carries TRBV7-9 and TRBJ1-2; TRBD1 might be the D (5 bases). The CDR3 extends over 13 amino acids. V gave up 8 bases and J gave up 4 bases, with 14 bases separating them. Germline CDR1 reads SEHNR; CDR2 reads FQNEAQ (reference sequence). CDR3 amino acids: CASLSGDAYGYTF. In DNA form, the CDR3 reads TGTGCCAGCCTTTCGGGGGACGCCTATGGCTACACCTTC.

This clone was seen just once. The V call is TRBV6-5, the J call TRBJ1-2; 7 nucleotides align to TRBD1. Germline CDR1 MNHEY, CDR2 SVGAGI. Trimming at V came to 7 bases and at J to 3 bases, leaving 5 bases not matched to a gene. This CDR3 contains 13 residues. The DNA of the CDR3 is TGTGCCAGCACCTCCGACAGGGACTATGGCTACACCTTC. As protein: CASTSDRDYGYTF.

The chain joins TRBV27 to TRBJ1-2; a weak D match, TRBD1 (6 bases). Between the trimmed V and J ends, which lost 0 bases and 0 bases, there was a span of 17 bases. The germline gives CDR1 MNHEY, CDR2 SMNVEV (reference sequence). The CDR3 spans 18 residues. The CDR3 loop reads CASSLSSAGEKANYGYTF. CDR3 coding DNA: TGTGCCAGCAGTTTATCGTCGGCAGGGGAAAAAGCTAACTATGGCTACACCTTC.

This clone was observed once. This rearrangement joins TRBV4-1 to TRBJ1-5; D is undetermined. The length of the CDR3 is 14 residues. The germline CDR1 and CDR2 sequences are MGHRA and YSYEKL. Deletions cut 0 bases from V and 0 bases from J, with 3 bases between. CDR3 nucleotides: TGCGCCAGCAGCCAAGACAGTAGCAATCAGCCCCAGCATTTT. Amino acids: CASSQDSSNQPQHF.

The CDR3 is CASSLAIWGQNTEAFF. The CDR3 nucleotides read TGTGCCAGCAGCTTAGCCATCTGGGGCCAGAACACTGAAGCTTTCTTT. The J gene is TRBJ1-1, the V gene TRBV7-9; weak D call: TRBD1 (5 bases). The V end lost 0 bases, the J end lost 1 base, and 12 bases lay between the germline ends. The CDR3 contains 16 residues. Germline CDR1 is SEHNR and CDR2 is FQNEAQ (reference sequence).

This sequence joins TRBV5-4 and TRBJ2-7; no clear D gene. The germline gives CDR1 SGHNT, CDR2 YYREEE (reference sequence). V was trimmed by 4 bases and J by 5 bases, leaving 13 bases between them. This CDR3 is built from 13 residues. The CDR3 bases are TGTGCCAGCAGCCATAGTGAACTCCACGAGCAGTACTTC. It is translated as CASSHSELHEQYF. Filled out from reference TRBV5-4 and TRBJ2-7, the complete variable domain reads ETGVTQSPTHLIKTRGQQVTLRCSSQSGHNTVSWYQQALGQGPQFIFQYYREEENGRGNFPPRFSGLQFPNYSSELNVNALELDDSALYLCASSHSELHEQYFGPGTRLTVT.

The V call is TRBV4-1, the J call TRBJ2-3; no clear D gene. Germline CDR1 MGHRA, CDR2 YSYEKL. Trimming removed 1 base from V and 1 base from J, with 6 bases in between. The CDR3 covers 14 residues. The CDR3 sequence is CASSQVGRTDTQYF. For the CDR3, the DNA is TGCGCCAGCAGCCAAGTAGGTCGCACAGATACGCAGTATTTT.

J is TRBJ2-5 and V is TRBV5-1, with 14 bases that match TRBD2. This CDR3 contains 19 residues. J gave up 2 bases and V 4 bases, and 13 bases lay outside the gene matches. Germline values: CDR1 SGHRS, CDR2 YFSETQ. CDR3 DNA sequence: TGCGCCAGCAGCCCGTCTTCCCCGGGACTAGCGGGGGCGCAAGAGACCCAGTACTTC. Protein product: CASSPSSPGLAGAQETQYF.

J is TRBJ2-1 and V is TRBV2; tentative D call: TRBD2 (5 bases). Germline V gene sequence: CDR1 SNHLY, CDR2 FYNNEI. Trimming pared 11 bases from V and 0 bases from J, leaving 17 bases between. This CDR3 spans 15 amino acids. CDR3 sequence reads: CAGKEAAGSYNEQFF. CDR3 bases: TGTGCCGGAAAAGAAGCGGCGGGCTCCTACAATGAGCAGTTCTTC.

The chain joins TRBV10-3 to TRBJ1-2; a weak D match, TRBD1 (5 bases). Germline CDR1 and CDR2: ENHRY and SYGVKD. The V and J ends lost 0 bases and 7 bases respectively, with 9 bases between them. This CDR3 is 13 amino acids long. In DNA, the CDR3 is TGTGCCATCAGTGAGTCGGGGGTAGGTGGCTACACCTTC. Amino acid sequence: CAISESGVGGYTF.

The chain is built from TRBV5-6 and TRBJ2-2; D is perhaps TRBD2 (5 bases). CDR3 length: 16 amino acids. V was pared by 1 base and J by 5 bases, with 15 bases between. The germline V gene has CDR1 SGHDT and CDR2 YYEEEE. The CDR3 sequence: CASSLIGGLRTGELFF. The DNA of the CDR3 is TGTGCCAGCAGCTTGATCGGCGGGCTGAGGACCGGGGAGCTGTTTTTT.

V usage is TRBV6-5 and J usage is TRBJ1-4, with D unclear. Trimming pared 2 bases from V and 6 bases from J, leaving 7 bases between. This CDR3 contains 13 residues. The germline gives CDR1 MNHEY, CDR2 SVGAGI. The CDR3 sequence: CASSYGTDEKLFF. CDR3 bases: TGTGCCAGCAGTTACGGTACAGATGAAAAACTGTTTTTT.

The chain links TRBV5-1 to TRBJ2-1, with 8 bases aligning to TRBD2. The V and J ends lost 0 bases and 2 bases, in that order; junction bases with no gene match: 4. CDR1 is SGHRS, CDR2 YFSETQ, per germline. The CDR3 is made up of 16 amino acids. DNA of the CDR3: TGCGCCAGCAGCTTGGCCCGACTAGCGACCTACAATGAGCAGTTCTTC. Protein: CASSLARLATYNEQFF. Full variable domain (rest looked up from reference TRBV5-1 and TRBJ2-1): KAGVTQTPRYLIKTRGQQVTLSCSPISGHRSVSWYQQTPGQGLQFLFEYFSETQRNKGNFPGRFSGRQFSNSRSEMNVSTLELGDSALYLCASSLARLATYNEQFFGPGTRLTVL.

In its sample, this clone was seen once. The chain carries TRBV9 and TRBJ2-1, with D possibly being TRBD2 (5 bases). This CDR3 region has 14 residues. The germline V and J ends were trimmed by 0 bases and 6 bases, with 10 bases remaining between them. Germline V gene sequence: CDR1 SGDLS, CDR2 YYNGEE. The CDR3 protein is CASSVAGSGNEQFF. CDR3 nucleotides: TGTGCCAGCAGCGTAGCGGGGTCTGGCAATGAGCAGTTCTTC.

DNA for the CDR3: TGTGCCAGCAGCGCCCCTTACCCAGATACGCAGTATTTT. Amino acid sequence: CASSAPYPDTQYF. The chain combines TRBV27 with TRBJ2-3; D ambiguous. V lost 6 bases, J lost 4 bases, and 11 bases lay in between. The germline gives CDR1 MNHEY, CDR2 SMNVEV (reference sequence). The CDR3 totals 13 residues.

The genes are TRBV11-2 and TRBJ2-1, with 9 bases matching TRBD2. The length of the CDR3 is 15 residues. The V gene end was trimmed by 1 base and the J gene end by 4 bases; junction bases not matched to a gene: 2. Germline V gene sequence: CDR1 SGHAT, CDR2 FQNNGV. The CDR3 sequence: CASSLVAGAYNEQFF. The CDR3 nucleotides read TGTGCCAGCAGCTTAGTAGCGGGAGCTTACAATGAGCAGTTCTTC.

This clone was picked up a small number of times. This chain joins TRBV7-9 and TRBJ2-7; D possibly corresponds to TRBD1 (6 bases). V shed 5 bases and J shed 2 bases, with 10 bases lying between them. Per germline, CDR1 SEHNR and CDR2 FQNEAQ (reference sequence). There are 13 residues in the CDR3. CDR3 DNA sequence: TGTGCCAGCAGCCCGGACAGCACCTACGAGCAGTACTTC. Amino acid sequence: CASSPDSTYEQYF.